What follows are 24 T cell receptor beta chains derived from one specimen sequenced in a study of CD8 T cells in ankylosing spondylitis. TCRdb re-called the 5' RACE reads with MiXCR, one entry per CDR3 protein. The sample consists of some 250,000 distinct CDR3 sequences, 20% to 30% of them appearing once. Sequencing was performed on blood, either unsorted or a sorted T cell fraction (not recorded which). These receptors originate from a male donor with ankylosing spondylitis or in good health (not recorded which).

The CDR3 is CSVDGGGGVSSTDTQYF. The CDR3 bases are TGCAGCGTTGATGGGGGCGGGGGTGTTTCTAGCACAGATACGCAGTATTTT. The rearrangement uses TRBV29-1 and TRBJ2-3; D is perhaps TRBD2 (7 bases). V was cut by 3 bases and J by 0 bases, with 19 bases left in between. From germline, CDR1 is SQVTM and CDR2 ANQGSEA. The length of the CDR3 is 17 residues.

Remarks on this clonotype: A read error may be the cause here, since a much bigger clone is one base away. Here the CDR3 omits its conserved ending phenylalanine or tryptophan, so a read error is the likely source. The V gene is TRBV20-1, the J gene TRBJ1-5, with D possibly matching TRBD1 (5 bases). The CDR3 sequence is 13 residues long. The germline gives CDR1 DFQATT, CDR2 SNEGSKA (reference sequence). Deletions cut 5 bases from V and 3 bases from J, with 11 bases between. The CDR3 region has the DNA TGCAGTGCTTCCCGGGACCCCAATCAGCCCCAGCATTTA. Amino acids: CSASRDPNQPQHL.

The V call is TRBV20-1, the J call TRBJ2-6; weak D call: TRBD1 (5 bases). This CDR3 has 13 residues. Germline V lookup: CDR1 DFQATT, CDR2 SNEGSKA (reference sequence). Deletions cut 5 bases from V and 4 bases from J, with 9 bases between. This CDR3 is CSAPGLGANVLTF. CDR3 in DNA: TGCAGTGCTCCAGGGCTAGGGGCCAACGTCCTGACTTTC.

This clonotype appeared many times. CDR3 protein: CSASEGTNSPLHF. CDR3 in DNA: TGCAGTGCTAGTGAGGGGACTAATTCACCCCTCCACTTT. This chain links TRBV20-1 with TRBJ1-6; maybe TRBD1 (5 bases). Deletions cut 3 bases from V and 6 bases from J, with 9 bases between. This CDR3 is built from 13 residues. Germline V gene lookup returns CDR1 DFQATT and CDR2 SNEGSKA (reference sequence).

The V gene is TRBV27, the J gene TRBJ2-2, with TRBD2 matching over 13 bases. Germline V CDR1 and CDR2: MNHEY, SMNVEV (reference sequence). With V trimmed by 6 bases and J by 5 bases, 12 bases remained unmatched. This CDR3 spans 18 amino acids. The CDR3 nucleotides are TGTGCCAGCAGCCAAGAACTAGCGGGGGGGCCCAGGACCGGGGAGCTGTTTTTT. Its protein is CASSQELAGGPRTGELFF.

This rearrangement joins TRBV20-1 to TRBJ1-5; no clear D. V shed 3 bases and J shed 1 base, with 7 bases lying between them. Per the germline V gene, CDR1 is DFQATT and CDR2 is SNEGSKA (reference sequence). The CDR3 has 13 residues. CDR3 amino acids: CSARGGSNQPQHF. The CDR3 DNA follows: TGCAGTGCTAGGGGAGGGAGCAATCAGCCCCAGCATTTT.

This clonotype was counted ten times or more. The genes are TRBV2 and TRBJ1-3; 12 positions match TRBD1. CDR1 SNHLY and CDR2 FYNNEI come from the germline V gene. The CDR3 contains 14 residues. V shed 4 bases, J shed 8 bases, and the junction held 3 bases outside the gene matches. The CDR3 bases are TGTGCCAGCAGTGTGGGACAGGGGGCTGACACCATATATTTT. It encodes CASSVGQGADTIYF.

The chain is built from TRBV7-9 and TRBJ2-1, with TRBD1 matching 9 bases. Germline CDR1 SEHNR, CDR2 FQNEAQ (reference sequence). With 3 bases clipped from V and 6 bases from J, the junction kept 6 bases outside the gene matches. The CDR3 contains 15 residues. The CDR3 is CASSLSGQGGNEQFF. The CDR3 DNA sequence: TGTGCCAGCAGCTTGTCGGGACAGGGAGGCAATGAGCAGTTCTTC.

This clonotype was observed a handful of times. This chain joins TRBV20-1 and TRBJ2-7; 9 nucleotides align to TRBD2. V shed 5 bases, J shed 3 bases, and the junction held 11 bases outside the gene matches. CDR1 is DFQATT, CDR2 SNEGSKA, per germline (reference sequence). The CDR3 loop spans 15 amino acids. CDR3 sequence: CSAFAPSGALYEQYF. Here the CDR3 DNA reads TGCAGTGCTTTTGCTCCTAGCGGGGCCCTCTACGAGCAGTACTTC.

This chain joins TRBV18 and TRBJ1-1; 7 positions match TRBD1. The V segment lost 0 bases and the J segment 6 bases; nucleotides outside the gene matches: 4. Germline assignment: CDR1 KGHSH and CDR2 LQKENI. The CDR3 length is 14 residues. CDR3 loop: CASSPPTGVPEAFF. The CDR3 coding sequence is TGTGCCAGCTCACCACCTACAGGGGTACCTGAAGCTTTCTTT.

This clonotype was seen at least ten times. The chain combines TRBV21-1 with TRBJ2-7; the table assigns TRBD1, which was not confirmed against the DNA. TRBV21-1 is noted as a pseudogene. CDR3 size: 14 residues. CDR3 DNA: TGTGCCACCCCACCGTACAGGGACGCCTACGAGCAGTACTTC. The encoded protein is CATPPYRDAYEQYF.

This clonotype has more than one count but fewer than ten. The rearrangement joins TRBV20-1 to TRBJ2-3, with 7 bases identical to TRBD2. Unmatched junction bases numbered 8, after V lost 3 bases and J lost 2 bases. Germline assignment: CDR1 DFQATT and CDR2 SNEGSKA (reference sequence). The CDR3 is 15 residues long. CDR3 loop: CSAREGTTVTDTQYF. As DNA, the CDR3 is TGCAGTGCTAGGGAGGGGACTACGGTCACAGATACGCAGTATTTT.

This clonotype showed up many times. CDR3 coding DNA: TGCAGTGCTAGAGAGGGGGGGGTCCCAGAGACCCAGTACTTC. This encodes CSAREGGVPETQYF. V gene TRBV20-1 combines with J gene TRBJ2-5, with 7 bases aligning to TRBD2. With 0 bases clipped from V and 4 bases from J, the junction kept 5 bases outside the gene matches. The CDR3 loop spans 14 amino acids. In germline, CDR1 is DFQATT, CDR2 SNEGSKA (reference sequence).

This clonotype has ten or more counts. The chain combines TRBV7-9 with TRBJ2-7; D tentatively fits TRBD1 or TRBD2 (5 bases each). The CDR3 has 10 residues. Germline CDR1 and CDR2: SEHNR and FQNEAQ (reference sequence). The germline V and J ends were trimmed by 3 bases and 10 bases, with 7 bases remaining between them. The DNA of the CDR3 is TGTGCCAGCAGCTTGGGGGATCAGTACTTC. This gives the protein CASSLGDQYF. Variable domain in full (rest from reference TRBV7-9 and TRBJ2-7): DTGVSQNPRHKITKRGQNVTFRCDPISEHNRLYWYRQTLGQGPEFLTYFQNEAQLEKSRLLSDRFSAERPKGSFSTLEIQRTEQGDSAMYLCASSLGDQYFGPGTRLTVT.

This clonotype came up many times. CDR3 residues: CSASLSSYEQYF. In nucleotides, the CDR3 is TGCAGTGCTAGCTTAAGTTCCTACGAGCAGTACTTC. This chain uses TRBV20-1 with TRBJ2-7; D remains unclear. Trimming removed 3 bases at V and 1 base at J, with 7 bases between. This CDR3 comprises 12 residues. Germline CDR1 DFQATT, CDR2 SNEGSKA (reference sequence).

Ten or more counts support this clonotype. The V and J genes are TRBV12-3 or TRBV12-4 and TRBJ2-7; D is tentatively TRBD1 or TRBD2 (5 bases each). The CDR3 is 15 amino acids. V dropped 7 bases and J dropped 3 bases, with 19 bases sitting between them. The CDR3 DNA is TGTGCCAGCACCCCCCGGGGCCGCGGAGACTACGAGCAGTACTTC. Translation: CASTPRGRGDYEQYF.

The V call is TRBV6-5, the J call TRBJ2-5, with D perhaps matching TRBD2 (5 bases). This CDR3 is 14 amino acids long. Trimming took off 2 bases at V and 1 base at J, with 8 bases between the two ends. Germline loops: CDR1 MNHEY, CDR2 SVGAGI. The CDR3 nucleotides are TGTGCCAGCAGTTACGATCGGGGCCAAGAGACCCAGTACTTC. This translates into CASSYDRGQETQYF.

For the CDR3, the DNA is TGTGCCAGCAGTGGCGGGCATGAGCAGTTCTTC. This gives the protein CASSGGHEQFF. V usage is TRBV6-5 and J usage is TRBJ2-1; tentatively, D is TRBD2 (5 bases). V gave up 5 bases and J gave up 8 bases, with 7 bases separating them. The CDR3 extends over 11 amino acids. CDR1 and CDR2 (germline): MNHEY, SVGAGI.

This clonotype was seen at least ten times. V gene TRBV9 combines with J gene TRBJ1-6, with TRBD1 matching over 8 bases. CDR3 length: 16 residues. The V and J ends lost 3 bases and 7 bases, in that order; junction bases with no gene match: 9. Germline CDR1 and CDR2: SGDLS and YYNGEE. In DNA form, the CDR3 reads TGTGCCAGCAGCGCGACCGACAGGGGAGGGAATTCACCCCTCCACTTT. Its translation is CASSATDRGGNSPLHF.

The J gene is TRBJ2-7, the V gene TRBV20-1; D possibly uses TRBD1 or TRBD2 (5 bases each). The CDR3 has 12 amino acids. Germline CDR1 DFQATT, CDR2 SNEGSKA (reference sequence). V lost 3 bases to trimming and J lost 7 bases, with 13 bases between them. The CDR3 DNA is TGCAGTGCTAGTGGGGGAATTGATGAGCAGTACTTC. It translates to CSASGGIDEQYF.

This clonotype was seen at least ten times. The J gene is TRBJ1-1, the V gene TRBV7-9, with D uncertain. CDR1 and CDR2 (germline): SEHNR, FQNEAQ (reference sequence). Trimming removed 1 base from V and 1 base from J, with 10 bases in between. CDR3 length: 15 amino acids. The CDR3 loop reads CASSLGGRANTEAFF. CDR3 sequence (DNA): TGTGCCAGCAGCTTAGGTGGACGGGCGAACACTGAAGCTTTCTTT.

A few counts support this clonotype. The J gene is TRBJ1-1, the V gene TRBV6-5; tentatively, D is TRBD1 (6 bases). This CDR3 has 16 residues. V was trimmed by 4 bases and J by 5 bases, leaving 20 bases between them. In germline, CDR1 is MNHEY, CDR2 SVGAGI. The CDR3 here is CASSSGIQGRGTEAFF. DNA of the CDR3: TGTGCCAGCAGTTCCGGGATACAGGGACGAGGTACTGAAGCTTTCTTT.

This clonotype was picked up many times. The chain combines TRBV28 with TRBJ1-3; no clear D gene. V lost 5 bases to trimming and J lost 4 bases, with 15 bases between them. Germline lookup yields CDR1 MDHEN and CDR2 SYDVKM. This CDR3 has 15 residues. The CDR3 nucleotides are TGTGCCAGCAGTCCCCCCGGACCGCGGGGAAACACCATATATTTT. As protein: CASSPPGPRGNTIYF.

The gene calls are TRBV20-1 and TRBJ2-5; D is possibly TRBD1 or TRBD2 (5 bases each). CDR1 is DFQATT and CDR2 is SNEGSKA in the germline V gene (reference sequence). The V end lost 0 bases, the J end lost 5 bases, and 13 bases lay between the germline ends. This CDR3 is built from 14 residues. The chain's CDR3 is CSARDPRGEETQYF. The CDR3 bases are TGCAGTGCTAGAGATCCTAGAGGGGAGGAGACCCAGTACTTC.